This T cell receptor beta chain stems from a study of patients with pleural tuberculosis (dated by TCRdb to between 2012 and 2015). The instrument given in TCRdb is Illumina Genome Analyzer IIx. In TCRdb, the public reads were trimmed at Q25 with fastp and aligned with MiXCR, with productive beta chains retained. Every entry covers one CDR3 protein and lists the most common genes and DNA from its rows. The sample yields just under 30,000 distinct CDR3 sequences; over 15% were counted once. 3.5% of the sample is taken by the ten largest. Sequences MNHEY (CDR1) and SMNVEV (CDR2) are obtained from the germline V gene (reference sequence). At the junction V is shortened by 2 bases and J by 3 bases, with 13 bases in between. The CDR3 covers 15 residues, taking in both the cysteine and the phenylalanine. Only the CDR3 region is kept as DNA, spanning 45 bases read in frame from base 1. By sample share, this clonotype is medium-sized (0.01 to 0.1%). Its antigen is currently not known. Per-base qualities were not stored, and no clone one base away is much larger.

The TCR originated in a human donor with pleural tuberculosis. The rearrangement joined TRBV27 to TRBJ1-1, with the identity of the D gene unclear. The sequenced sample consisted of peripheral blood. The CDR3 has the sequence CASSLTPGSDTEAFF. The sequence in DNA is TGTGCCAGCAGTTTAACCCCGGGGTCGGACACTGAAGCTTTCTTT.